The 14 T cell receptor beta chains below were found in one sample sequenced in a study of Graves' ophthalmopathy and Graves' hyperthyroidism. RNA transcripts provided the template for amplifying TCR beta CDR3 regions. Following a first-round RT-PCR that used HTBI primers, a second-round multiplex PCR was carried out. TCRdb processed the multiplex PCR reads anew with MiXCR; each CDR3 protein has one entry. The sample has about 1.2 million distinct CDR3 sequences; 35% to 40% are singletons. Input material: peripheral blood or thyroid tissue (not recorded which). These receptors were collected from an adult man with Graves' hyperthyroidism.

The CDR3 reads CASGGTGDHEQYF. CDR3 bases: TGTGCCAGCGGAGGGACAGGGGACCACGAGCAGTACTTC. The chain combines TRBV7-8 with TRBJ2-7, with TRBD1 matching 10 bases. With V trimmed by 8 bases and J by 5 bases, 6 bases remained unmatched. Germline V CDR1 and CDR2: SGHVS, FQNEAQ. CDR3 length: 13 amino acids.

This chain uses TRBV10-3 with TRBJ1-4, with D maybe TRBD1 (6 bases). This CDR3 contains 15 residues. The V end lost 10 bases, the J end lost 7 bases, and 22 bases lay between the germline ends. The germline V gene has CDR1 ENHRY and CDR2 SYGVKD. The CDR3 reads CASRDPDSPAEKLFF. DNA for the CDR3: TGTGCCAGCAGGGACCCGGACAGCCCGGCTGAAAAACTGTTTTTT.

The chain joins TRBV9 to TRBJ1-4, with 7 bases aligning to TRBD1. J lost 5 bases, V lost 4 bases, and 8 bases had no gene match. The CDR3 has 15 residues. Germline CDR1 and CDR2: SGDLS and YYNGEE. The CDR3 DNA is TGTGCCAGCAGCCCCCAGGGGGGGGCGAATGAAAAACTGTTTTTT. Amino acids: CASSPQGGANEKLFF.

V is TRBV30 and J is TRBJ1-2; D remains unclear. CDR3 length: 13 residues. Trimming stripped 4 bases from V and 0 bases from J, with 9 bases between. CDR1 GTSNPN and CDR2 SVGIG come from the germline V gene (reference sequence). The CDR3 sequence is CAWTPTSNYGYTF. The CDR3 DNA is TGTGCCTGGACGCCCACTTCTAACTATGGCTACACCTTC.

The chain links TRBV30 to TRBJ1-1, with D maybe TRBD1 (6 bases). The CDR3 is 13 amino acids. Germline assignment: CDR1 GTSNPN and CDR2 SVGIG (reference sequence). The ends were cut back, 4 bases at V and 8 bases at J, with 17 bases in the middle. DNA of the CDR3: TGTGCCTGGAAGGGGGGACCGCGTCTCGAAGCTTTCTTT. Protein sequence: CAWKGGPRLEAFF.

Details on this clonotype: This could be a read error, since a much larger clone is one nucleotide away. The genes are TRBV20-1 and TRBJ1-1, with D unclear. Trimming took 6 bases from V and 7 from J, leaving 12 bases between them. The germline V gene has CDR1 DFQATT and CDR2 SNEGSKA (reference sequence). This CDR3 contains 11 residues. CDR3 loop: CSATSVGEAFF. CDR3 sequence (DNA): TGCAGTGCCACATCGGTGGGTGAAGCTTTCTTT.

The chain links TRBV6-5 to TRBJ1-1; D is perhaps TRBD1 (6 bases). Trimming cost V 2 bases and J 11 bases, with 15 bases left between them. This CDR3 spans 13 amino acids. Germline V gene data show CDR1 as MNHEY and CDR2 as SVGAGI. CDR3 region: CASSYGGQGMAFF. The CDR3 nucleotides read TGTGCCAGCAGTTACGGGGGGCAGGGGATGGCTTTCTTT.

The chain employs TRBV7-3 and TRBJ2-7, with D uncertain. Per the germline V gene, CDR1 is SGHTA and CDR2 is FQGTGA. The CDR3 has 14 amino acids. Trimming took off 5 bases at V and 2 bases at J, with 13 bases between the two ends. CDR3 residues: CASSPPGEPYEQYF. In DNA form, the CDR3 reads TGTGCCAGCAGCCCCCCCGGTGAACCCTACGAGCAGTACTTC.

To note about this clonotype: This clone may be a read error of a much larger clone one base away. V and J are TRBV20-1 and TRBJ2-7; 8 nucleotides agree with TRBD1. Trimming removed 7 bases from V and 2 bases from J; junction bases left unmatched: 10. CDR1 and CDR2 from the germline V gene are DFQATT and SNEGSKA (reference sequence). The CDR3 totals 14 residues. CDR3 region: CSVKQTGGTYEQYF. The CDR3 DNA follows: TGCAGTGTTAAACAAACAGGGGGGACCTACGAGCAGTACTTC.

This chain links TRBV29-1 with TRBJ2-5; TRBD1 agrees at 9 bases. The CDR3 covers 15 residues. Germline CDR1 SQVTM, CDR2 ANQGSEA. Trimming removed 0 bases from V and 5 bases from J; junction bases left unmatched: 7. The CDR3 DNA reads TGCAGCGTTGAAGAAGGGACAGGGCGGCGGGAGACCCAGTACTTC. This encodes CSVEEGTGRRETQYF.

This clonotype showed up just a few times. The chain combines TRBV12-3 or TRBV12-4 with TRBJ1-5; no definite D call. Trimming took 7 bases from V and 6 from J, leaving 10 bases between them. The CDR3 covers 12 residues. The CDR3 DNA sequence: TGTGCCAGCACCGACGTATCTCAGCCCCAGCATTTT. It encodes CASTDVSQPQHF.

In nucleotides, the CDR3 is TGTGCCAGCAGTTATATGGTGGACACTGAAGCTTTCTTT. Amino acid sequence: CASSYMVDTEAFF. The V call is TRBV5-6, the J call TRBJ1-1, with D uncertain. With 5 bases removed from V and 3 bases from J, the gap between germline ends came to 11 bases. The CDR3 length is 13 residues. The germline gives CDR1 SGHDT, CDR2 YYEEEE.

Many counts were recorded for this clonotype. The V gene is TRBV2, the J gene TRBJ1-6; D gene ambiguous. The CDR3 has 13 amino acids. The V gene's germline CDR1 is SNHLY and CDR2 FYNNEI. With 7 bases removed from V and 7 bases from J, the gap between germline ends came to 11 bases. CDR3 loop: CASKGQLNSPLHF. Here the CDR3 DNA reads TGTGCCAGCAAAGGTCAGCTAAATTCACCCCTCCACTTT.

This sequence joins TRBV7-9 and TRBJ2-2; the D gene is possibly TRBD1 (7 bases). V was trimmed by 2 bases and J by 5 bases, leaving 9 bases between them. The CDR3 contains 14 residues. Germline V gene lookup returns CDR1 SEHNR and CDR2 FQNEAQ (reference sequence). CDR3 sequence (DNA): TGTGCCAGCAGCTTACCAGGGGGGACCGGGGAGCTGTTTTTT. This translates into CASSLPGGTGELFF.